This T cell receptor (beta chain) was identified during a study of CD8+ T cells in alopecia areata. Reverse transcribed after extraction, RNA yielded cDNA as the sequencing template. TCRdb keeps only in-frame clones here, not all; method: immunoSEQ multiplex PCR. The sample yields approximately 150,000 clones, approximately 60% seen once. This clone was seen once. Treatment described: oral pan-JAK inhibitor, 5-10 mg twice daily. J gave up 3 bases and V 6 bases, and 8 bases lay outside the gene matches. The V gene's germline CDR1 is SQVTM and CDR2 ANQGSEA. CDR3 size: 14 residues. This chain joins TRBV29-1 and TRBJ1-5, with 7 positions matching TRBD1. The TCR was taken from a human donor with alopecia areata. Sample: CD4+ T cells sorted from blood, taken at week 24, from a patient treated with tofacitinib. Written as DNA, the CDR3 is TGCAGCGTCCGGGCGGGGACAGCCAATCAGCCCCAGCATTTT. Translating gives CSVRAGTANQPQHF.